This is a list of T cell receptor beta chains from one sample in a study of beta chain features in type 1 diabetes. Method: immunoSEQ multiplex PCR; TCRdb's copy keeps in-frame clones and lacks some. The sample yields about 220,000 clones, approximately 10% seen once. The sequenced material came from central memory CD4+ T cells from blood. These TCRs come from a man aged 18 to 35 in good health. Each CDR3 is given with its conserved first and last residue. The order of the fields is J gene, D gene, V gene, clone size, CDR3 protein, CDR3 DNA. The D gene is left open where the match is weak. Clone size, where shown, is once, few, many, or a class for clones that have expanded.

J gene: TRBJ2-1
D gene: NA
V gene: TRBV6-6
clone size: few
CDR3 protein: CASTRGYYNEQFF
CDR3 DNA: TGTGCCAGCACCCGAGGTTACTACAATGAGCAGTTCTTC

J gene: TRBJ2-5
D gene: TRBD1
V gene: TRBV6-5
clone size: many
CDR3 protein: CASSYSGTGEETQYF
CDR3 DNA: TGTGCCAGCAGTTACTCGGGGACAGGGGAAGAGACCCAGTACTTC

J gene: TRBJ1-4
D gene: NA
V gene: TRBV28
clone size: many
CDR3 protein: CASSSGRRKLFF
CDR3 DNA: TGTGCCAGCAGTTCGGGACGGAGAAAACTGTTTTTT

J gene: TRBJ2-1
D gene: TRBD2
V gene: TRBV11-2
clone size: NA
CDR3 protein: CASSFVSGSNEQFF
CDR3 DNA: TGTGCCAGCAGCTTTGTTAGCGGGAGTAATGAGCAGTTCTTC

J gene: TRBJ2-7
D gene: TRBD1
V gene: TRBV28
clone size: few
CDR3 protein: CASSSYLRDRDPYEQYF
CDR3 DNA: TGTGCCAGCAGTTCGTACCTCCGGGACAGGGATCCCTACGAGCAGTACTTC

J gene: TRBJ1-5
D gene: TRBD1
V gene: TRBV5-4
clone size: few
CDR3 protein: CASSRGGQLGNQPQHF
CDR3 DNA: TGTGCCAGCAGCCGGGGGGGACAGCTGGGCAATCAGCCCCAGCATTTT

J gene: TRBJ2-3
D gene: NA
V gene: TRBV6-5
clone size: few
CDR3 protein: CASSSRDTQYF
CDR3 DNA: TGTGCCAGCAGTTCAAGAGATACGCAGTATTTT

J gene: TRBJ1-5
D gene: NA
V gene: TRBV5-4
clone size: few
CDR3 protein: CASSFNSNQPQHF
CDR3 DNA: TGTGCCAGCAGCTTTAACAGCAATCAGCCCCAGCATTTT

J gene: TRBJ2-6
D gene: TRBD1
V gene: TRBV6-5
clone size: NA
CDR3 protein: CASSRTGWANVLTF
CDR3 DNA: TGTGCCAGCAGTCGGACAGGGTGGGCCAACGTCCTGACTTTC

J gene: TRBJ1-4
D gene: NA
V gene: TRBV6-1
clone size: few
CDR3 protein: CASGWQGGEKLFF
CDR3 DNA: TGTGCCAGCGGATGGCAGGGTGGAGAAAAACTGTTTTTT

J gene: TRBJ2-5
D gene: NA
V gene: TRBV20-1
clone size: many
CDR3 protein: CSALLGETQYF
CDR3 DNA: TGCAGTGCTCTCCTCGGGGAGACCCAGTACTTC

J gene: TRBJ2-1
D gene: TRBD2
V gene: TRBV29-1
clone size: NA
CDR3 protein: CSVGRGSGTRPYNEQFF
CDR3 DNA: TGCAGCGTCGGCCGCGGATCCGGGACTAGACCCTACAATGAGCAGTTCTTC

J gene: TRBJ1-5
D gene: NA
V gene: TRBV14
clone size: NA
CDR3 protein: CASSQGEGQPQHF
CDR3 DNA: TGTGCCAGCAGCCAGGGCGAAGGACAGCCCCAGCATTTT

J gene: TRBJ2-1
D gene: NA
V gene: TRBV9
clone size: NA
CDR3 protein: CASSPNPGDEQFF
CDR3 DNA: TGTGCCAGCAGCCCCAATCCCGGAGATGAGCAGTTCTTC

J gene: TRBJ2-3
D gene: TRBD2
V gene: TRBV7-2
clone size: few
CDR3 protein: CASSHRDYRTDTQYF
CDR3 DNA: TGTGCCAGCAGCCACCGGGACTACCGCACAGATACGCAGTATTTT

J gene: TRBJ2-1
D gene: NA
V gene: TRBV5-1
clone size: NA
CDR3 protein: CASSLGRLDEQFF
CDR3 DNA: TGCGCCAGCAGCTTGGGTAGGTTAGATGAGCAGTTCTTC

J gene: TRBJ2-1
D gene: TRBD2
V gene: TRBV4-1
clone size: NA
CDR3 protein: CASSHLGGAGGFNEQFF
CDR3 DNA: TGCGCCAGCAGCCACCTCGGGGGGGCGGGAGGTTTCAATGAGCAGTTCTTC

J gene: TRBJ2-5
D gene: TRBD1
V gene: TRBV29-1
clone size: few
CDR3 protein: CSVVGDRDSETQYF
CDR3 DNA: TGCAGCGTTGTCGGGGACAGGGACTCAGAGACCCAGTACTTC

J gene: TRBJ1-4
D gene: NA
V gene: TRBV2
clone size: few
CDR3 protein: CASGVINEKLFF
CDR3 DNA: TGTGCCAGCGGCGTCATTAATGAAAAACTGTTTTTT

J gene: TRBJ2-2
D gene: TRBD1
V gene: TRBV6-6
clone size: few
CDR3 protein: CASRRTGSGELFF
CDR3 DNA: TGTGCCAGCAGAAGGACAGGGAGCGGGGAGCTGTTTTTT